By frequency, the clone carrying this TCR beta chain registers medium-sized. Its matching antigen is unknown. This sample is part of a study of human CD8 memory T cell subsets. Study observations and caveats: Stem-like memory and precursor exhausted T cell repertoires had very little in common with each other.

Sequencing libraries of TCR beta were made by UMI-labeled 5' RACE. Following a re-call of the 5' RACE reads, TCRdb has one entry per CDR3 protein and lacks DNA. This table holds some 7,000 distinct CDR3 sequences. The identity of TPEX cells was that of CCR7+ PD-1+ TIGIT+ early memory CD8+ T cells with exhausted-like traits. The PBMC were taken from buffy coats given by healthy donors. What was sequenced was CD8+ T cells from PBMCs. The TCR was taken from a human donor in good health.

This CDR3 reads CASSGQGDTEAFF. The rearrangement links TRBV5-5 to TRBJ1-1; TCRdb picks TRBD1, but there is no DNA to check that call. This CDR3 spans 13 amino acids. The germline V gene has CDR1 SGHKS and CDR2 YYEKEE (reference sequence).